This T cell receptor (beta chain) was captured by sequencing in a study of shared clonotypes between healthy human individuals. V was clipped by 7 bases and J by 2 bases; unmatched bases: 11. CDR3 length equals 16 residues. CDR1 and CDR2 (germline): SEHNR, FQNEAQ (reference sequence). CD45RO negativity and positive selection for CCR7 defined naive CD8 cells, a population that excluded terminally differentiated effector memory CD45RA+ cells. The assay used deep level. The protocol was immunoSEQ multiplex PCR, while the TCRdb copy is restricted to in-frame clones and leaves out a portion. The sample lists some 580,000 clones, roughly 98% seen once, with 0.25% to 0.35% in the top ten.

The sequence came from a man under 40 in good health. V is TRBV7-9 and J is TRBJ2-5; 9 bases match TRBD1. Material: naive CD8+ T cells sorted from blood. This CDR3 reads CASTDLWDRAQETQYF. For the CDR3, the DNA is TGTGCCAGCACCGACCTTTGGGACAGGGCACAAGAGACCCAGTACTTC. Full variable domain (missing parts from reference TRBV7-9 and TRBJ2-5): DTGVSQNPRHKITKRGQNVTFRCDPISEHNRLYWYRQTLGQGPEFLTYFQNEAQLEKSRLLSDRFSAERPKGSFSTLEIQRTEQGDSAMYLCASTDLWDRAQETQYFGPGTRLLVL.